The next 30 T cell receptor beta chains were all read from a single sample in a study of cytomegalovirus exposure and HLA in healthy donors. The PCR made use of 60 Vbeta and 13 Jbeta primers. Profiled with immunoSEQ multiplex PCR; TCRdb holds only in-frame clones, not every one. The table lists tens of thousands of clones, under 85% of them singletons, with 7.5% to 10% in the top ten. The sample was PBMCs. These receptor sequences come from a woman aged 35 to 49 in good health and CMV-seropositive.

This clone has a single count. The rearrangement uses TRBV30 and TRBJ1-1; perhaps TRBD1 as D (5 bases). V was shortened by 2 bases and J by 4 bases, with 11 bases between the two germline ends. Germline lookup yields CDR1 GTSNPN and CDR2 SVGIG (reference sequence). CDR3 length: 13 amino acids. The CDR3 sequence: CAWSFSGGTEAFF. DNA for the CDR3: TGTGCCTGGAGTTTCTCGGGGGGCACTGAAGCTTTCTTT. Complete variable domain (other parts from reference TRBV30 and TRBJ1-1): SQTIHQWPATLVQPVGSPLSLECTVEGTSNPNLYWYRQAAGRGLQLLFYSVGIGQISSEVPQNLSASRPQDRQFILSSKKLLLSDSGFYLCAWSFSGGTEAFFGQGTRLTVV.

CDR3 coding DNA: TGTGCCTGGACAGGGCAGGGCGGTGAAAAACTGTTTTTT. Its translation is CAWTGQGGEKLFF. The genes are TRBV30 and TRBJ1-4; weak D call: TRBD1 (5 bases). Looked up from germline, CDR1 is GTSNPN and CDR2 is SVGIG (reference sequence). Trimming took off 4 bases at V and 7 bases at J, with 13 bases between the two ends. The CDR3 is 13 amino acids.

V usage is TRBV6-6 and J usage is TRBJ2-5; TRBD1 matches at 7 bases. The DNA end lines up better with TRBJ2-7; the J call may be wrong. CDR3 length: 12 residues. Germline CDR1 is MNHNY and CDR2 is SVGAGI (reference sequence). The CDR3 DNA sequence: TGTGCCAGCAGGGACAGGTCCTACGAGCAGTACTTC. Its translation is CASRDRSYEQYF.

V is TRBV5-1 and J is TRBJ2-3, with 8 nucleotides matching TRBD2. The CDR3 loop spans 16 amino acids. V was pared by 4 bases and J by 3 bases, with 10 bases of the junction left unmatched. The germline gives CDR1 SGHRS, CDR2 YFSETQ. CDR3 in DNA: TGCGCCAGCAGCGCCGGGACTAGTCGTAGGACAGATACGCAGTATTTT. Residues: CASSAGTSRRTDTQYF. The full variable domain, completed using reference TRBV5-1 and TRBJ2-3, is KAGVTQTPRYLIKTRGQQVTLSCSPISGHRSVSWYQQTPGQGLQFLFEYFSETQRNKGNFPGRFSGRQFSNSRSEMNVSTLELGDSALYLCASSAGTSRRTDTQYFGPGTRLTVL.

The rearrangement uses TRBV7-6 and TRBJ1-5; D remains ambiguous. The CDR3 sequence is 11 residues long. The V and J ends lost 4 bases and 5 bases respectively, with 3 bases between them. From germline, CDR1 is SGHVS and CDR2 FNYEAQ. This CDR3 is CASSSYQPQHF. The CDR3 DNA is TGTGCCAGCAGCTCGTATCAGCCCCAGCATTTT.

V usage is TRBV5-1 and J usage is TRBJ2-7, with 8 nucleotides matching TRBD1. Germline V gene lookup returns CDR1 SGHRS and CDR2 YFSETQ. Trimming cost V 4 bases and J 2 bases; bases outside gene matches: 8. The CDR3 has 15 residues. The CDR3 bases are TGCGCCAGCAGCGGGAAAACAGGGGGAACCTACGAGCAGTACTTC. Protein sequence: CASSGKTGGTYEQYF.

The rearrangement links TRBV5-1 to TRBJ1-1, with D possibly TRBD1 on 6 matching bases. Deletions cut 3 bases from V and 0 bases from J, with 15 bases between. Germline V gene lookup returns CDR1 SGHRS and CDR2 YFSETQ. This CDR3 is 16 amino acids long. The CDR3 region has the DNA TGCGCCAGCAGCTCCGGGACACTTTACATGAACACTGAAGCTTTCTTT. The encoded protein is CASSSGTLYMNTEAFF.

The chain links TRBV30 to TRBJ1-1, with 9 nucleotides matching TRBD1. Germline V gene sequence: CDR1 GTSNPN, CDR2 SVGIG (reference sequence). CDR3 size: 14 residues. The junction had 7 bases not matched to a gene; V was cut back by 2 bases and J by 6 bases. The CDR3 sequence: CAWSPGTGMSEAFF. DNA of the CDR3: TGTGCCTGGAGTCCTGGGACAGGGATGTCTGAAGCTTTCTTT.

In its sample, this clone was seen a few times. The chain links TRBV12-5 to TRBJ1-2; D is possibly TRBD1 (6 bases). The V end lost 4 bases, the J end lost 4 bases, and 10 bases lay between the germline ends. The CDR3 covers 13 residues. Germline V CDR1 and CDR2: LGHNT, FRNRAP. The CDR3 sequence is CASGSSDSYGYTF. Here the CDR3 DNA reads TGTGCTAGTGGTTCTTCGGACAGCTATGGCTACACCTTC. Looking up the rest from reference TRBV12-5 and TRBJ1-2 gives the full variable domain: DARVTQTPRHKVTEMGQEVTMRCQPILGHNTVFWYRQTMMQGLELLAYFRNRAPLDDSGMPKDRFSAEMPDATLATLKIQPSEPRDSAVYFCASGSSDSYGYTFGSGTRLTVV.

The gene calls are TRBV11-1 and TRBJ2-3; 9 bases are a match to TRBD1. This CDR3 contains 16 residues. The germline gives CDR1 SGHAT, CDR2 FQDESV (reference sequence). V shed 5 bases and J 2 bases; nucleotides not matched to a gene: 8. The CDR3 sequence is CASSPRDRENTDTQYF. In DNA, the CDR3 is TGTGCCAGCAGCCCCCGGGACAGGGAAAACACAGATACGCAGTATTTT.

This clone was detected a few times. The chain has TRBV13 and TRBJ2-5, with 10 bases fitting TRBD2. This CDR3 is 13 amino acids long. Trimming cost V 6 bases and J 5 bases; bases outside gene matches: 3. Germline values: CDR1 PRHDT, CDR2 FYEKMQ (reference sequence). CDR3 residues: CASRLLAGETQYF. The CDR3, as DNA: TGTGCCAGCAGATTACTAGCGGGGGAGACCCAGTACTTC.

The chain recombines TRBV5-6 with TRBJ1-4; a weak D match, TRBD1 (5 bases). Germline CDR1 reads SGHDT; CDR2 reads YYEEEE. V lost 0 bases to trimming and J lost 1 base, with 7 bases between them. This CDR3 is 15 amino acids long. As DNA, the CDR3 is TGTGCCAGCAGCTTGGGTAGGGGAACTAATGAAAAACTGTTTTTT. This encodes CASSLGRGTNEKLFF.

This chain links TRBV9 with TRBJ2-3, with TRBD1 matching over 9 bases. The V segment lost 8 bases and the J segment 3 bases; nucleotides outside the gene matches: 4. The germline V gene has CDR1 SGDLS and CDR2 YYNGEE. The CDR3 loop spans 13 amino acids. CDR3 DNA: TGTGCCAGTCGGGACAGGGTGACAGATACGCAGTATTTT. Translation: CASRDRVTDTQYF. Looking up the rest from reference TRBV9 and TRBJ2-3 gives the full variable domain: DSGVTQTPKHLITATGQRVTLRCSPRSGDLSVYWYQQSLDQGLQFLIQYYNGEERAKGNILERFSAQQFPDLHSELNLSSLELGDSALYFCASRDRVTDTQYFGPGTRLTVL.

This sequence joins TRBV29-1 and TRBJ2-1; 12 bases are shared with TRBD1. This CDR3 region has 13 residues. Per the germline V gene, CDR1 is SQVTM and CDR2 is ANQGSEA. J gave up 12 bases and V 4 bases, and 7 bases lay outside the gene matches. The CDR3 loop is CSVAGTGGRGQFF. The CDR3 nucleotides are TGCAGCGTTGCTGGGACAGGGGGCAGGGGGCAGTTCTTC.

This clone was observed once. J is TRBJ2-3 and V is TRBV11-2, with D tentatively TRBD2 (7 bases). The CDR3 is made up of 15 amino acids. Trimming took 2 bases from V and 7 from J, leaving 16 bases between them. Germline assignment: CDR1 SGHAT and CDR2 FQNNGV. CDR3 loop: CASSLRRGRSNTQYF. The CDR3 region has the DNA TGTGCCAGCAGCTTAAGGCGGGGGCGCTCAAATACGCAGTATTTT.

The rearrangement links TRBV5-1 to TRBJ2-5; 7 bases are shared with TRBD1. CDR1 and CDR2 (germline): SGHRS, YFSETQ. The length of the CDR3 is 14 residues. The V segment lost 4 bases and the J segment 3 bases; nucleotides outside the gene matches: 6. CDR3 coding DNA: TGCGCCAGCAGCCCGGGACAGTTCGAAGAGACCCAGTACTTC. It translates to CASSPGQFEETQYF. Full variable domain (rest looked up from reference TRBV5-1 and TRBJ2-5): KAGVTQTPRYLIKTRGQQVTLSCSPISGHRSVSWYQQTPGQGLQFLFEYFSETQRNKGNFPGRFSGRQFSNSRSEMNVSTLELGDSALYLCASSPGQFEETQYFGPGTRLLVL.

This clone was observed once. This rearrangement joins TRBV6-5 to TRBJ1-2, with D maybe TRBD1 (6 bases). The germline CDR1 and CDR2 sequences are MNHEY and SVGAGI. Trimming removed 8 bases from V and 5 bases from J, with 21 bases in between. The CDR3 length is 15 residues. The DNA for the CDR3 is TGTGCCAGCTCAAACCCCGGGGGGCGCGATTATGGCTACACCTTC. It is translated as CASSNPGGRDYGYTF.

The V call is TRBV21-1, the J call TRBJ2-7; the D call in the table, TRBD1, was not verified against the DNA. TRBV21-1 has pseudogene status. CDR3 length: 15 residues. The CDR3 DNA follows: TGTGCCAGCAGCAAAGAAGGGAGCAGGGGCTACGAGCAGTACTTC. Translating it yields CASSKEGSRGYEQYF.

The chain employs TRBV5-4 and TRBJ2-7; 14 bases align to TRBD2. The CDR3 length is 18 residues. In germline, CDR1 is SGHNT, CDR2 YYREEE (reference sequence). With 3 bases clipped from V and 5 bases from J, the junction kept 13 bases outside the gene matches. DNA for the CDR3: TGTGCCAGCAGCTCCGCCGGGACTAGCGGGGGTAAGAGGAACGAGCAGTACTTC. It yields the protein CASSSAGTSGGKRNEQYF.

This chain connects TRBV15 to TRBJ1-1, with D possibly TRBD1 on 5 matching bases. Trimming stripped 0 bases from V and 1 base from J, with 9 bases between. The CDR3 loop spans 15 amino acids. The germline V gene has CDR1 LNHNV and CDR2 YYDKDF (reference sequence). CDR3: CATSRDFGQNTEAFF. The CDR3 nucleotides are TGTGCCACCAGCAGAGATTTCGGACAGAACACTGAAGCTTTCTTT.

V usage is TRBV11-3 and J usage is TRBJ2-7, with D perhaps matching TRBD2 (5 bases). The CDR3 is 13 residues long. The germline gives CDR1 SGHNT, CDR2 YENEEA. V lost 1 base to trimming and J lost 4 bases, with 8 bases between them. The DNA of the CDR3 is TGTGCCAGCAGCTTAGTTCCGGGGTACGAGCAGTACTTC. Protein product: CASSLVPGYEQYF.

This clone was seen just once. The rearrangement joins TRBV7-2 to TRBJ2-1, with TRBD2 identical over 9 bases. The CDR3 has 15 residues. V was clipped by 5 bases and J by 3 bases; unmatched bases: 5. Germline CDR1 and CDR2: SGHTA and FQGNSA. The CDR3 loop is CASSRSGGRYNEQFF. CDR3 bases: TGTGCCAGCAGCCGTAGCGGGGGACGCTACAATGAGCAGTTCTTC.

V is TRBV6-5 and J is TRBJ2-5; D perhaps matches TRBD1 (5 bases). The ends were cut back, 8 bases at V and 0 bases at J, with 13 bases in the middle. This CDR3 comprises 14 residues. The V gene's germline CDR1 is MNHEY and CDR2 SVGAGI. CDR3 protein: CASLGPGYQETQYF. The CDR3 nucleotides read TGTGCCAGCCTAGGGCCAGGGTACCAAGAGACCCAGTACTTC.

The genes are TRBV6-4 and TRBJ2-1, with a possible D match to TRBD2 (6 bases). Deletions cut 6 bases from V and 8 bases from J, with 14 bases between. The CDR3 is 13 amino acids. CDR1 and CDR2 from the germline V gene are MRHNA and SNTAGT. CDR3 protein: CASREGEGHEQFF. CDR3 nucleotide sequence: TGTGCCAGCAGGGAGGGTGAAGGCCATGAGCAGTTCTTC.

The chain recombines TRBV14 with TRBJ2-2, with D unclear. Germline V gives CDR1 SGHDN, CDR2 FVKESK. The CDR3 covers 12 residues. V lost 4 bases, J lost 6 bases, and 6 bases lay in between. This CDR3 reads CASSLQSGELFF. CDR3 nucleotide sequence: TGTGCCAGCAGCCTCCAATCCGGGGAGCTGTTTTTT.

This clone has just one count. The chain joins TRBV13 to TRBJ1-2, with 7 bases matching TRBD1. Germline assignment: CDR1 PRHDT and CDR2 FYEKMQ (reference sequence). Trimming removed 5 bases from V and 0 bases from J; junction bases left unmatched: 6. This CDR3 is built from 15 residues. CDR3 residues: CASSVGTASNYGYTF. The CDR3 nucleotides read TGTGCCAGCAGCGTTGGGACAGCTTCTAACTATGGCTACACCTTC.

CDR3 nucleotide sequence: TGTGCCACCCGGACTAGCGGGGTAGATACGCAGTATTTT. This gives the protein CATRTSGVDTQYF. The chain links TRBV15 to TRBJ2-3, with TRBD2 matching over 12 bases. The trim removed 8 bases at V and 5 bases at J, leaving 2 bases unmatched. Germline loops: CDR1 LNHNV, CDR2 YYDKDF (reference sequence). The CDR3 consists of 13 residues.

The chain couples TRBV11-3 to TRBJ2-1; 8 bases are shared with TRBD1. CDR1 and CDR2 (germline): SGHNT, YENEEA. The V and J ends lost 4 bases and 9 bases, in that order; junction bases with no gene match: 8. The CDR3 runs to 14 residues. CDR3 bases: TGTGCCAGCAGCTCGGACAGGGTGGGGACTGAGCAGTTCTTC. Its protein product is CASSSDRVGTEQFF. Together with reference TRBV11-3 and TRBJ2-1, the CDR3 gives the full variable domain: EAGVVQSPRYKIIEKKQPVAFWCNPISGHNTLYWYLQNLGQGPELLIRYENEEAVDDSQLPKDRFSAERLKGVDSTLKIQPAELGDSAVYLCASSSDRVGTEQFFGPGTRLTVL.

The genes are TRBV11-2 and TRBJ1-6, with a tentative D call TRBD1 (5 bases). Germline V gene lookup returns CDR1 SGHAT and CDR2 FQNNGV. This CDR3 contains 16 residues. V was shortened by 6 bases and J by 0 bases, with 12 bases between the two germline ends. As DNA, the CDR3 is TGTGCCAGCAGTAGAAGACAGAGCTCCTATAATTCACCCCTCCACTTT. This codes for CASSRRQSSYNSPLHF.

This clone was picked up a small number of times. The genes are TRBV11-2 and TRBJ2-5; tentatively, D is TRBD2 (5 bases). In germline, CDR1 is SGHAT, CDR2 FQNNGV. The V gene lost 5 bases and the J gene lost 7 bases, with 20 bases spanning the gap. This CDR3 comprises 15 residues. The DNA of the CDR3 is TGTGCCAGCAGCACCATTCGGACTGGCCGGGGGACCCAGTACTTC. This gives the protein CASSTIRTGRGTQYF.